This T cell receptor beta chain comes out of a study of Tregs in tolerant kidney transplant recipients (dated by TCRdb to the late 2010s). General notes on the study: Additional Treg samples were obtained from a roughly three-day mixed lymphocyte reaction with belatacept, with some samples followed by a roughly 5-day donor restimulation, before recipient CD4+CD25+CD127- cells were sorted. Antibodies distinguished recipient from donor cells when sorting primary belatacept mixed lymphocyte reaction cultures. Before combined kidney and bone marrow transplantation, this study identified donor-specific regulatory T cells using TCRbeta sequencing and then followed those same cells after transplant. TCRbeta repertoire sequencing was used in 3 healthy controls to compare several methods for expanding Tregs specific for an allogeneic donor. Results the study describes overall, beyond this receptor: The study was limited by small patient numbers, and the findings need validation in larger populations and under other immunosuppression protocols. Expanding Tregs with activated donor B cells appeared to identify the most biologically relevant and donor-specific TCRbeta repertoire. Although technical replication error seemed to be minimal, the question of biological reproducibility was not addressed directly.

Blood from healthy controls was obtained either as purchased buffy coats or from healthy volunteers. Healthy control blood was separated into PBMCs by Ficoll density gradient and cryopreserved, and patient PBMCs were collected both before and after transplant. The CDR3 runs 14 amino acids, cysteine and phenylalanine included. CDR3 DNA only is kept here, 42 bases in frame from base 1. Here V drops 7 bases and J drops 9 bases, and the junction holds 15 bases not matched to any gene. The germline V gene supplies CDR1 SGDLS and CDR2 YYNGEE. For TCRbeta CDR3 sequencing, genomic DNA from the sorted cells was extracted using the QIAGEN DNeasy Blood and Tissue Kit. High-throughput TCRbeta CDR3 sequencing was carried out commercially through immunoSEQ, with PCR amplification with bias correction and internal controls included. Per the source publication's procedure: Unique productive TCRbeta sequences were defined by CDR3 nucleotide sequence where primers matched, otherwise by CDR3 amino acid sequence with Vbeta and Jbeta genes. Sequences were defined as donor-reactive when expanded at least 5-fold in CFSE-low cells versus unstimulated cells and present at a frequency of at least 0.01% in CFSE-low cells. Jensen-Shannon divergence calculated on the top 100 TCRbeta sequences ranked by frequency was used to measure repertoire divergence. For samples with multiple sequencing runs, sorting error was corrected separately for each run before the runs were pooled. TCRdb stores this immuneACCESS table with in-frame sequences only. Part of the clones is absent; in the studies checked, under half of the shortfall reflects unresolved V genes, and no reason is known for the rest. V, J and clone size reflect that table, while D and trimming were determined from the DNA. In all, the sample holds approximately 30,000 clones, and 82% of those were seen once. The ten largest clones represent approximately 2.4% of the sample.

This clone is regarded as medium-sized (0.01 to 0.1%). The antigen this receptor binds is unknown. There are no base qualities to consult, and no much larger clone falls within one base. Other DNA sequences in the same sample also yield this CDR3. The clonotype originates from a human donor in good health. The sequencing input was Tregs from blood cultured with allogeneic cells. Recombination linked TRBV9 to TRBJ2-7, and TRBD2 matches 8 of the central bases. This receptor carries the CDR3 CASYQASGFVRQYF. At the DNA level, the sequence is TGTGCCAGCTACCAAGCTAGCGGGTTTGTTCGGCAGTACTTC.